This T cell receptor beta chain originates from a study of beta chain features in type 1 diabetes. The study's findings and limits: Type 1 diabetes patients had fewer VDJ junction insertions and more deletions. The influence of HLA type on TCRB rearrangement stayed undetermined.

Via the markers CD45RO/CCR7/CD25/CD127/CD95/CD27, stem cell-like memory, regulatory, central memory and naive CD4+ cells were sorted. Every isolated RNA sample was fully reverse transcribed, so sequencing captured expressed TCRB transcripts. Generated by immunoSEQ multiplex PCR, the TCRdb table keeps only in-frame clones and is missing some. The table lists 120,000 to 150,000 clones, more than 9% of them singletons. The sample holds a few counts of this clone. What it binds is unknown. Germline loops: CDR1 SGDLS, CDR2 YYNGEE. The trim removed 0 bases at V and 6 bases at J, leaving 8 bases unmatched. The CDR3 is 15 amino acids.

The TCR originated in a man between 18 and 29 years old in good health. This chain uses TRBV9 with TRBJ1-2; 7 nucleotides align to TRBD1. Sequencing was performed on naive CD4+ T cells from blood. DNA for the CDR3: TGTGCCAGCAGCGTAGGAAATGGGCAGGGGGATGGCTACACCTTC. Protein product: CASSVGNGQGDGYTF.